Sequencing of this TCR beta chain was carried out in a study of identical twins. The germline V gene has CDR1 SEHNR and CDR2 FQNEAQ (reference sequence). The CDR3 length is 14 residues. J gave up 10 bases and V 1 base, and 3 bases lay outside the gene matches. This clonotype was seen a few times. TCRdb processed the 5' RACE reads anew with MiXCR; each CDR3 protein has one entry. Among a few hundred thousand distinct CDR3 sequences listed, roughly 9% were seen once. The chain links TRBV7-9 to TRBJ2-1, with 11 bases matching TRBD2. The clonotype comes from a woman aged 45-59 years in good health. Specimen: naive T cells sorted from blood. The CDR3 coding sequence is TGTGCCAGCAGCTTAGAGACTAGCGGGATGGAGCAGTTCTTC. Residues: CASSLETSGMEQFF.